This T cell receptor (beta chain) was observed in a study of cytomegalovirus exposure and HLA in healthy donors. The study ran its PCR with 60 Vbeta and 13 Jbeta primers. Method: immunoSEQ multiplex PCR; TCRdb's copy keeps in-frame clones and lacks some. Its clone listing holds approximately 200,000 clones. Study-level findings and limits: TCR beta chain V- and J-gene trimming was linked, in a later analysis, to a missense variant in DCLRE1C. In most subjects, TCR beta sequences reportedly gave accurate predictions of HLA-A and HLA-B alleles. Later analysis placed DRB1 highest and HLA-C lowest in TCR association rates, which differed by HLA locus. Versus the approximately 670-donor mean, an Asian-associated ancestry cluster reportedly showed fewer N-insertions in a later analysis.

Details on this clone: Its antigen is unidentified.

This receptor was identified in a boy aged 10-17 years in good health and CMV-seronegative. Sequencing used PBMCs.

DNA for the CDR3: TGTGCCAGCAGAAAGGGGGACGAGACCCAGTACTTC. Protein: CASRKGDETQYF. This rearrangement joins TRBV5-4 to TRBJ2-5; possibly TRBD1 for D (6 bases). Germline CDR1 and CDR2: SGHNT and YYREEE (reference sequence). V dropped 5 bases and J dropped 5 bases, with 10 bases sitting between them. This CDR3 comprises 12 residues.